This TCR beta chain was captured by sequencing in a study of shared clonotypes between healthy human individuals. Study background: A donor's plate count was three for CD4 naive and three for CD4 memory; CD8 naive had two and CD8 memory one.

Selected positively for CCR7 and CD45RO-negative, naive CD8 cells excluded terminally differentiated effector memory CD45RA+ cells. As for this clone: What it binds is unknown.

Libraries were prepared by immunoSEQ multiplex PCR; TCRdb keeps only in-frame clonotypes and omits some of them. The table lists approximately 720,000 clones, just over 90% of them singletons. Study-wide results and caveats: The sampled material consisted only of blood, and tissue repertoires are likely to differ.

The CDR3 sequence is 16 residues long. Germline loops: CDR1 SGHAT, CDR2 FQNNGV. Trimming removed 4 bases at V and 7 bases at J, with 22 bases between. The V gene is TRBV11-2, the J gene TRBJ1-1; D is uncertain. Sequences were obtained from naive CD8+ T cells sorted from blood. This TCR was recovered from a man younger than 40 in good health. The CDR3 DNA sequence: TGTGCCAGCAGCTCCCCCGCCGACGCCTCTCGGGTTGAAGCTTTCTTT. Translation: CASSSPADASRVEAFF.